These T cell receptor beta chains were read from a single sample in a study of shared clonotypes between healthy human individuals. The method was immunoSEQ multiplex PCR; TCRdb's version includes in-frame clones alone and lacks a portion of them. Here the sample spans approximately 2,200,000 clones, roughly 91% being singletons. Sequences were obtained from naive CD8+ T cells from PBMCs. The receptors originated from a young man in good health. Some clones in this sample may be carry-over from other donors' samples. Both conserved end residues are part of each CDR3. Each record gives: D gene, clone size, J gene, V gene, CDR3 DNA, CDR3 protein. A D gene is named only where the DNA matches it firmly. Clone size is not always given. Where it is, it says once, few, many or a class for expanded clones.

>.|.|TRBJ1-2|TRBV28
TGTGCCAGCAGTTTTGCCAGGTCCCTCGTAGGCTACACCTTC
CASSFARSLVGYTF
>.|.|TRBJ1-3|TRBV27
TGTGCCAGCAGTTTGTCCGGGGCTGGAAACACCATATATTTT
CASSLSGAGNTIYF
>.|.|TRBJ2-5|TRBV27
TGTGCCAGCAGCTTCGGGGCAGCACAAGAGACCCAGTACTTC
CASSFGAAQETQYF
>.|few|TRBJ2-2|TRBV5-4
TGTGCCAGCAACCTGGCCACCGGGGAGCTGTTTTTT
CASNLATGELFF
>TRBD2|once|TRBJ2-1|TRBV7-6
TGTGCCAGCAGCCTGACCCGACTAGCGGGATGGGTTCATGAGCAGTTCTTC
CASSLTRLAGWVHEQFF
>.|.|TRBJ2-2|TRBV29-1
TGCAGCCTGGCAGGGGAAGACACCGGGGAGCTGTTTTTT
CSLAGEDTGELFF
>TRBD2|.|TRBJ2-7|TRBV27
TGTGCCAGCAGTTTCTCTGCGGGAGAATACGAGCAGTACTTC
CASSFSAGEYEQYF
>.|.|TRBJ2-3|TRBV4-2
TGTGCCAGCAGCCAAGAAGGGACCGGGACTCGCATTCTCGATACGCAGTATTTT
CASSQEGTGTRILDTQYF
>TRBD1|.|TRBJ2-7|TRBV5-4
TGTGCCAGCAGCGGAGGGACAGGGAAAAGTTACGAGCAGTACTTC
CASSGGTGKSYEQYF
>TRBD1|.|TRBJ1-4|TRBV27
TGTGCCAGCAGTCCCGGGACAGGGGCGGTTGCTAATGAAAAACTGTTTTTT
CASSPGTGAVANEKLFF
>TRBD2|.|TRBJ2-2|TRBV28
TGTGCCAGCAGTTTAGGGGGACTAGCGGGAGCCGAATTCAACACCGGGGAGCTGTTTTTT
CASSLGGLAGAEFNTGELFF
>.|.|TRBJ2-3|TRBV7-2
TGTGCCAGCAGCTTAGGAACTAGCCGAAGCACAGATACGCAGTATTTT
CASSLGTSRSTDTQYF
>TRBD1|.|TRBJ2-7|TRBV5-4
TGTGCCAGCAGCTTGGGACAGGGGGCCCCCCACGAGCAGTACTTC
CASSLGQGAPHEQYF
>TRBD2|.|TRBJ2-1|TRBV12-5
TGTGCTAGTGGCGAAACTAGCGGAGCCGGCAATGAGCAGTTCTTC
CASGETSGAGNEQFF
>TRBD2|.|TRBJ2-7|TRBV30
TGTGCCTGGAGCTTTGGCGGGGGCTACGAGCAGTACTTC
CAWSFGGGYEQYF
>.|.|TRBJ1-2|TRBV9
TGTGCCAGCAGCGTCCGGGAGGACAGATCTAACTATGGCTACACCTTC
CASSVREDRSNYGYTF
>TRBD2|.|TRBJ2-1|TRBV27
TGTGCCAGCAGTTCCTCCTTAGCGGGAGGGCCATCCAATGAGCAGTTCTTC
CASSSSLAGGPSNEQFF
>.|.|TRBJ1-2|TRBV6-1
TGTGCCAGCAGTGATGGAACGTTTTCCTATGGCTACACCTTC
CASSDGTFSYGYTF
>.|.|TRBJ1-1|TRBV4-3
TGCGCCAGCAGCCATGGGGGCGGGTTGAACACTGAAGCTTTCTTT
CASSHGGGLNTEAFF
>.|few|TRBJ1-5|TRBV27
TGTGCCAGCAGTTTTCTCGCCGGGAATCAGCCCCAGCATTTT
CASSFLAGNQPQHF
>.|once|TRBJ2-7|TRBV6-5
TGTGCCAGCAGGGGAGGTTTCGAGCAGTACTTC
CASRGGFEQYF
>.|.|TRBJ2-6|TRBV27
TGTGCCAGCAGTTTACTCCCAGGGGCCTTACCCTCTGGGGCCAACGTCCTGACTTTC
CASSLLPGALPSGANVLTF
>TRBD1|.|TRBJ2-5|TRBV7-9
TGTGCCAGCAGCCCGACCCAACAGGGGGAGACCCAGTACTTC
CASSPTQQGETQYF
>.|.|TRBJ2-7|TRBV2
TGTGCCAGGCGGTCAATTACATACGAGCAGTACTTC
CARRSITYEQYF
>TRBD2|once|TRBJ2-7|TRBV29-1
TGCAGCGTTGAAAGGGGTAGCGGGGGGATCTACGAGCAGTACTTC
CSVERGSGGIYEQYF
>.|.|TRBJ1-2|TRBV30
TGTGCCTGGAGTGTAGCCCCATATGGCTACACCTTC
CAWSVAPYGYTF
>.|.|TRBJ2-5|TRBV19
TGTGCCAGTACAGATCAAGAGACCCAGTACTTC
CASTDQETQYF
>TRBD2|once|TRBJ2-1|TRBV19
TGTGCCAGTAGTATTTTAGCGGGAGATTTCAATGAGCAGTTCTTC
CASSILAGDFNEQFF
>.|.|TRBJ1-1|TRBV5-6
TGTGCCAGCAGCTCCGACAGCAAGAACACTGAAGCTTTCTTT
CASSSDSKNTEAFF
>.|.|TRBJ2-1|TRBV7-8
TGTGCCAGCAGCTTAGAGGGGGGTCACTACAATGAGCAGTTCTTC
CASSLEGGHYNEQFF
>.|.|TRBJ2-7|TRBV2
TGTGCCAGCAGTCCCGGGTACGAGCAGTACTTC
CASSPGYEQYF
>TRBD2|.|TRBJ2-1|TRBV11-2
TGTGCCAGCAGCGCCCATCTAGCGGTCCCTTACAATGAGCAGTTCTTC
CASSAHLAVPYNEQFF
>TRBD1|.|TRBJ1-2|TRBV9
TGTGCCAGCAGCCCGGGACAGGCCTTTAACTATGGCTACACCTTC
CASSPGQAFNYGYTF
>TRBD1|.|TRBJ1-2|TRBV7-8
TGTGCCAGCAGCGGACAGGGGGCGTTTGGCTACACCTTC
CASSGQGAFGYTF
>.|.|TRBJ2-7|TRBV6-1
TGTGCCAGCAGGGACAGATACGAGCAGTACTTC
CASRDRYEQYF
>.|.|TRBJ2-2|TRBV6-6
TGTGCCAGCAGTTACGGAGCGGCCGGGCGGGCCGGGGAGCTGTTTTTT
CASSYGAAGRAGELFF
>.|.|TRBJ2-1|TRBV11-2
TGTGCCAGCAGCTTAGGGATCCGGAAGCCCTACAATGAGCAGTTCTTC
CASSLGIRKPYNEQFF
>.|.|TRBJ2-7|TRBV27
TGTGCCAGCAGCCCGGTAGGGGGGTCCTACGAGCAGTACTTC
CASSPVGGSYEQYF
>TRBD2|.|TRBJ2-1|TRBV5-1
TGCGCCAGCAGCCCCTCTAGCGGGAGGGCTGGTAATGAGCAGTTCTTC
CASSPSSGRAGNEQFF
>TRBD2|once|TRBJ2-7|TRBV28
TGTGCCAGCAGTGCGCACAGGGCCCGCGGGAGGTACGAGCAGTACTTC
CASSAHRARGRYEQYF
>.|.|TRBJ1-3|TRBV11-2
TGTGCCAGCAGCTTAGAGTGGGGGCAAGGAAACACCATATATTTT
CASSLEWGQGNTIYF
>.|.|TRBJ1-2|TRBV5-6
TGTGCCAGCATCCCTGGAAGGACTGCTAACTATGGCTACACCTTC
CASIPGRTANYGYTF
>.|.|TRBJ1-2|TRBV7-8
TGTGCCAGCAGCTTAAGCAGGGGCGATGGCTACACCTTC
CASSLSRGDGYTF
>.|.|TRBJ2-1|TRBV5-1
TGCGCCAGCAGCTACACCGATGAGCAGTTCTTC
CASSYTDEQFF
>.|.|TRBJ2-2|TRBV4-1
TGCGCCAGCAGCCCCCCGCGGGCCGGGGAGCTGTTTTTT
CASSPPRAGELFF
>TRBD2|once|TRBJ2-3|TRBV14
TGTGCCAGCAGCCAAAAGCGGGAGCCCCTGAATACGCAGTATTTT
CASSQKREPLNTQYF
>.|.|TRBJ1-2|TRBV4-3
TGCGCCAGCAGTTCCGGGGCCGAGGGGGAATATGGCTACACCTTC
CASSSGAEGEYGYTF